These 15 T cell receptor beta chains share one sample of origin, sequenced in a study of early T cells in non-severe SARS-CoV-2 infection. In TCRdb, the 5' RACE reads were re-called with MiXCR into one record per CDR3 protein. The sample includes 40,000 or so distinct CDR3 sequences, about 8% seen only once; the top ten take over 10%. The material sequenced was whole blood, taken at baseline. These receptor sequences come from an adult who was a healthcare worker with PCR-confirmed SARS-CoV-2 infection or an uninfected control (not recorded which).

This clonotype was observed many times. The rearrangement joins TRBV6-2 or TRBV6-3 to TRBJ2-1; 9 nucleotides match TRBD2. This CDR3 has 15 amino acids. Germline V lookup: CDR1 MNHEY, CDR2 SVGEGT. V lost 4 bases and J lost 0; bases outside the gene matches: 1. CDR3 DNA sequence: TGTGCCAGCAGTTTGACTAGCGGCTCCTACAATGAGCAGTTCTTC. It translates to CASSLTSGSYNEQFF.

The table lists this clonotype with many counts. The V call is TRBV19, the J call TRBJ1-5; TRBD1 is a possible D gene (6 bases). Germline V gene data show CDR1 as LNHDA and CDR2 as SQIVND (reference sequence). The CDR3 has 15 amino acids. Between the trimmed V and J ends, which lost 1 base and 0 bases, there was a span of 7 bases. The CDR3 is CASSIVGASNQPQHF. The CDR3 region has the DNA TGTGCCAGTAGTATAGTGGGGGCTAGCAATCAGCCCCAGCATTTT.

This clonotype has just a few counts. The CDR3 DNA reads TGTGCCAGCCTGAGGGGGGGTTCCGATGAGCAGTTCTTC. It encodes CASLRGGSDEQFF. The rearrangement joins TRBV2 to TRBJ2-1; D might be TRBD2 (7 bases). V was trimmed by 8 bases and J by 8 bases, leaving 16 bases between them. The CDR3 extends over 13 amino acids. CDR1 SNHLY and CDR2 FYNNEI come from the germline V gene.

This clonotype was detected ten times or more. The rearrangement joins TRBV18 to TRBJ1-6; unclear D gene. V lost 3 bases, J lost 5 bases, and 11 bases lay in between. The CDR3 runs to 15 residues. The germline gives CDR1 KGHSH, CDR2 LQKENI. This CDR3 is CASSPGRVDNSPLHF. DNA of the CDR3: TGTGCCAGCTCACCTGGGAGGGTCGATAATTCACCCCTCCACTTT.

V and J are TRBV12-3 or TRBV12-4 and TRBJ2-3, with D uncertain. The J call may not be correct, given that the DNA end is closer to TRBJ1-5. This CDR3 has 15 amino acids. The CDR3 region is CASSLVLSSTDTQHF. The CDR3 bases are TGTGCCAGCAGTTTAGTCTTGTCTAGCACAGATACGCAGCATTTT.

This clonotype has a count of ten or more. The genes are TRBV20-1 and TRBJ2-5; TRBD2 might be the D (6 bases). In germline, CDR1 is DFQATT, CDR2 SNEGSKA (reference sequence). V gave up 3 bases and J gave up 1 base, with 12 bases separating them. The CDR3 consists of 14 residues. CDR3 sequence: CSASSEGSQETQYF. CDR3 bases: TGCAGTGCTAGTTCGGAGGGGTCCCAAGAGACCCAGTACTTC.

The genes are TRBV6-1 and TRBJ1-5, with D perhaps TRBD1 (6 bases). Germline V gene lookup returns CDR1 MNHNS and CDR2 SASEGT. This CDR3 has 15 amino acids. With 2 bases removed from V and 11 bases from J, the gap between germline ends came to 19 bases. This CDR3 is CASSEKGTPVISQHF. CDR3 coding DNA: TGTGCCAGCAGTGAAAAGGGGACACCTGTTATCTCCCAGCATTTT.

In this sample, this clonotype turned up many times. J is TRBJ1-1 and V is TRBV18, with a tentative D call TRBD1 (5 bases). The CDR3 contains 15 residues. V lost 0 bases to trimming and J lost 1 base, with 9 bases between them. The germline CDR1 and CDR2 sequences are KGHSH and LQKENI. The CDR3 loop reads CASSPPMGENTEAFF. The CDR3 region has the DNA TGTGCCAGCTCACCACCGATGGGGGAGAACACTGAAGCTTTCTTT.

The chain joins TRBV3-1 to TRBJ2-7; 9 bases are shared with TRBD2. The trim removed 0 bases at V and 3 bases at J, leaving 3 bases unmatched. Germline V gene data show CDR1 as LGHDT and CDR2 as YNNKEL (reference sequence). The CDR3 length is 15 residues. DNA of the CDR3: TGTGCCAGCAGCCAAGATCTAGCGGGGTACTACGAGCAGTACTTC. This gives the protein CASSQDLAGYYEQYF.

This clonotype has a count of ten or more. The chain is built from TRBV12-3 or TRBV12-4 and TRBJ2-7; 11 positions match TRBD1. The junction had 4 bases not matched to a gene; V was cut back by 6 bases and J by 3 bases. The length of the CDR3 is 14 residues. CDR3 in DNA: TGTGCCAGCAGCCAAGGGACAGGGGGCTACGAGCAGTACTTC. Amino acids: CASSQGTGGYEQYF.

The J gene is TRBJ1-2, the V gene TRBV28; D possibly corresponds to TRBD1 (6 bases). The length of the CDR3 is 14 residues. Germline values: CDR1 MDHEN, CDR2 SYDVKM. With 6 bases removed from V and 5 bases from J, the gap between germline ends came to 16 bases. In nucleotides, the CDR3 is TGTGCCAGCAGCCCAGGGGTTCTGGGGTATGGCTACACCTTC. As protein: CASSPGVLGYGYTF.

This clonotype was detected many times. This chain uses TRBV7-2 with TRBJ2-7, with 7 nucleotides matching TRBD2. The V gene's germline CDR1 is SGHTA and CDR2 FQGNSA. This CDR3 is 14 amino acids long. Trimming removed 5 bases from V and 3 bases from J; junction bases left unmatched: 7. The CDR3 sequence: CASSPQGGGYEQYF. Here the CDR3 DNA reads TGTGCCAGCAGCCCCCAAGGCGGGGGCTACGAGCAGTACTTC.

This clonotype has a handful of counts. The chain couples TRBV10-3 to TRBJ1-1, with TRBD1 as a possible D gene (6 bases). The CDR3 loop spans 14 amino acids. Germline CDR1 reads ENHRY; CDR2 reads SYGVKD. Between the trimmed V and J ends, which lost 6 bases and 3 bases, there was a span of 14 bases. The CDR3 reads CAIRGTTQDTEAFF. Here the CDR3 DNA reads TGTGCCATCAGGGGGACAACTCAGGACACTGAAGCTTTCTTT.

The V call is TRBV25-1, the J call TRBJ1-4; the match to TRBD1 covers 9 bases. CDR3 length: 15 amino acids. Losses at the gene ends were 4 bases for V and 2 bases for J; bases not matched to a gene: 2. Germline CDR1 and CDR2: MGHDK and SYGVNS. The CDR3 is CASSGGQGTNEKLFF. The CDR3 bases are TGTGCCAGCAGTGGAGGACAGGGGACTAATGAAAAACTGTTTTTT. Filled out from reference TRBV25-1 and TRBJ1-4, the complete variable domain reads EADIYQTPRYLVIGTGKKITLECSQTMGHDKMYWYQQDPGMELHLIHYSYGVNSTEKGDLSSESTVSRIRTEHFPLTLESARPSHTSQYLCASSGGQGTNEKLFFGSGTQLSVL.

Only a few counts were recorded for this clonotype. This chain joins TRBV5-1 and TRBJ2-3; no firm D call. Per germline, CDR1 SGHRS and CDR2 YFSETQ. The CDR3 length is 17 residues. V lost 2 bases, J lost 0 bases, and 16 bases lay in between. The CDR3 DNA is TGCGCCAGCAGCTTAGAGTCGGGTGGGCGAAGCACAGATACGCAGTATTTT. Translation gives CASSLESGGRSTDTQYF.